This T cell receptor beta chain was documented in a study of Graves' ophthalmopathy and Graves' hyperthyroidism. General study findings and limits: Among thyroid clonotypes expanded above 0.001 frequency, most also appeared in blood. Sensitivity reached around 88% and specificity around 81% for a 13-signature model separating ophthalmopathy from stable hyperthyroidism.

Beta-chain TCR CDR3 regions were amplified from RNA transcripts. Following a first-round RT-PCR that used HTBI primers, a second-round multiplex PCR was carried out. TCRdb re-called the multiplex PCR reads with MiXCR, one entry per CDR3 protein. The sample has roughly 600,000 distinct CDR3 sequences, just under 40% seen once; the top ten hold roughly 4%. This CDR3 spans 13 amino acids. Trimming removed 4 bases from V and 2 bases from J; junction bases left unmatched: 5. CDR1 is DFQATT, CDR2 SNEGSKA, per germline (reference sequence). Establishment of the diagnosis relied upon clinical symptoms, serum thyroxine, TRAb, thyroid ultrasound and orbital computed tomography. This clonotype was counted ten times or more. The antigen remains unidentified.

The sample was peripheral blood or thyroid tissue (not recorded which). The chain carries TRBV20-1 and TRBJ2-7; 7 nucleotides agree with TRBD1. This sequence was found in an adult man with Graves' hyperthyroidism. CDR3 nucleotide sequence: TGCAGTGCTAATCGGGACAGTCCCTACGAGCAGTACTTC. Translating gives CSANRDSPYEQYF.